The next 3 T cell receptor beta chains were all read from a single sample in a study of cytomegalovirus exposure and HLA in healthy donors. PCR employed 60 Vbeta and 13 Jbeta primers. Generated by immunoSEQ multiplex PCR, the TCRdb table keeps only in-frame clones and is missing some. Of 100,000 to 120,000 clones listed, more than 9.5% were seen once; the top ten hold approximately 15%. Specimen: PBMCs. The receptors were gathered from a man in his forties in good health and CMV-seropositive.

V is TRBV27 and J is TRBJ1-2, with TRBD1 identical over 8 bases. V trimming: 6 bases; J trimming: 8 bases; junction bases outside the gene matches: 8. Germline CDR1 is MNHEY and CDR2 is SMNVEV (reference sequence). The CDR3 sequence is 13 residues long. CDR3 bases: TGTGCCAGCAGGTCGACAGGGGCAAAAGGCTACACCTTC. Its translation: CASRSTGAKGYTF.

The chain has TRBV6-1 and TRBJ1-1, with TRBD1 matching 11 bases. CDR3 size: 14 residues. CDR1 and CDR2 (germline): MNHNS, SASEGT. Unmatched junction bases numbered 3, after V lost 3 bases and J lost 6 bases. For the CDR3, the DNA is TGTGCCAGCAGTGACGGGACAGGGGGTTCTGAAGCTTTCTTT. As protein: CASSDGTGGSEAFF.

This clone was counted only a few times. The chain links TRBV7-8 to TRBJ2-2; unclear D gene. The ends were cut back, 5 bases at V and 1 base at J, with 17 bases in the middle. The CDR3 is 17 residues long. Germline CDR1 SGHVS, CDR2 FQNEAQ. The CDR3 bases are TGTGCCAGCAGCCCTCTTTCCACCCGGGTGAACACCGGGGAGCTGTTTTTT. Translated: CASSPLSTRVNTGELFF.